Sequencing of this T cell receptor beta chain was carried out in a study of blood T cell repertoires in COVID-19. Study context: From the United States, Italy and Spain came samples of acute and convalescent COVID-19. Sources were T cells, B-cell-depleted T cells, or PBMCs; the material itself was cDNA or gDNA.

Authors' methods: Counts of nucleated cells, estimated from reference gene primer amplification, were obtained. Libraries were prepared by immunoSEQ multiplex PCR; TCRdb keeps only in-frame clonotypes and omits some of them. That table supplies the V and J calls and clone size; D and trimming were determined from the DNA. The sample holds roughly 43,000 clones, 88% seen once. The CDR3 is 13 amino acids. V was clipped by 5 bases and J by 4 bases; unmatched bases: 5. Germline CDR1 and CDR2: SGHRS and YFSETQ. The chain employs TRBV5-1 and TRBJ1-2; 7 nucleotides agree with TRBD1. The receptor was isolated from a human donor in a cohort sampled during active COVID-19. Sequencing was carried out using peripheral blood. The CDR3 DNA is TGCGCCAGCAGGGCGACAGGGATCTATGGCTACACCTTC. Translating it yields CASRATGIYGYTF. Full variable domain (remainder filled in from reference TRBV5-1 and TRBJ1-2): KAGVTQTPRYLIKTRGQQVTLSCSPISGHRSVSWYQQTPGQGLQFLFEYFSETQRNKGNFPGRFSGRQFSNSRSEMNVSTLELGDSALYLCASRATGIYGYTFGSGTRLTVV.